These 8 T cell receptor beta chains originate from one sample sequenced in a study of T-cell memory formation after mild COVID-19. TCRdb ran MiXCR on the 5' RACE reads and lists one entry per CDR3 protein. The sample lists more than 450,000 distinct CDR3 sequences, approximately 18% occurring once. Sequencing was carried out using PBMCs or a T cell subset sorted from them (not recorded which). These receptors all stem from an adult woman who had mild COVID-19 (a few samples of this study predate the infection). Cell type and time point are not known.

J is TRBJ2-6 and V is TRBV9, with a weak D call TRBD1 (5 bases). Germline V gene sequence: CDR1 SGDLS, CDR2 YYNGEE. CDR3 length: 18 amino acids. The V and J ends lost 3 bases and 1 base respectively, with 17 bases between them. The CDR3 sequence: CASSAIDRIPSGANVLTF. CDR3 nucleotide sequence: TGTGCCAGCAGCGCCATAGACAGAATCCCTTCTGGGGCCAACGTCCTGACTTTC.

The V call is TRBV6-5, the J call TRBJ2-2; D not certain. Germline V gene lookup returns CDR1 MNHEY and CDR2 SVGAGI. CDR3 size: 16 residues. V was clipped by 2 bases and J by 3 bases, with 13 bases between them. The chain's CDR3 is CASSYGPLSHTGELFF. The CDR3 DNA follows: TGTGCCAGCAGTTACGGTCCTCTCTCACACACCGGGGAGCTGTTTTTT.

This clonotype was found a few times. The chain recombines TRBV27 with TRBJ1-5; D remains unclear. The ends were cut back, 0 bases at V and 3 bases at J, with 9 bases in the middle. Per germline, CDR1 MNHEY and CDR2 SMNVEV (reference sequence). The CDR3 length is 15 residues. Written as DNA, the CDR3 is TGTGCCAGCAGTTTATCACTGAGCAACAATCAGCCCCAGCATTTT. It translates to CASSLSLSNNQPQHF.

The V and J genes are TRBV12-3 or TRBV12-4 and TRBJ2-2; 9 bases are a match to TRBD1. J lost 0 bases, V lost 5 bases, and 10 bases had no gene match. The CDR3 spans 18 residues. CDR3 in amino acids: CASSVPGQGTSNTGELFF. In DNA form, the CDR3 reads TGTGCCAGCAGTGTACCGGGACAGGGCACGTCGAACACCGGGGAGCTGTTTTTT.

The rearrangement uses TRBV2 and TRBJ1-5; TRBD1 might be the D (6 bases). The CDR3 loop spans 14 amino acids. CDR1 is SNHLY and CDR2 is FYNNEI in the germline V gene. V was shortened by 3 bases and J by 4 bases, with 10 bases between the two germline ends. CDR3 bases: TGTGCCAGCAGTGACATGGACAGTAATCAGCCCCAGCATTTT. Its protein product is CASSDMDSNQPQHF. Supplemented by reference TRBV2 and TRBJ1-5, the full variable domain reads EPEVTQTPSHQVTQMGQEVILRCVPISNHLYFYWYRQILGQKVEFLVSFYNNEISEKSEIFDDQFSVERPDGSNFTLKIRSTKLEDSAMYFCASSDMDSNQPQHFGDGTRLSIL.

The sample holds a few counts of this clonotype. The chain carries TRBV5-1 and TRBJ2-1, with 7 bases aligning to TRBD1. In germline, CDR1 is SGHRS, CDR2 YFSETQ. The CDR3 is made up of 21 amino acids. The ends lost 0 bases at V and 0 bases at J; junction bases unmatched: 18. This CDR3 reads CASSLAAEPRGQLSSYNEQFF. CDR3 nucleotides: TGCGCCAGCAGCTTGGCCGCTGAGCCAAGGGGACAGTTAAGCTCCTACAATGAGCAGTTCTTC.

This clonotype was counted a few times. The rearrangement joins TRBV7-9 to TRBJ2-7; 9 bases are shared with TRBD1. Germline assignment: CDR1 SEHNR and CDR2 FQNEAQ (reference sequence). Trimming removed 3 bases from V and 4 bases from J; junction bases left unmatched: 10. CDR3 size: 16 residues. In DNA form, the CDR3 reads TGTGCCAGCAGCTTGGGTATCGGGACAGGGAGGTACGAGCAGTACTTC. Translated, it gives CASSLGIGTGRYEQYF. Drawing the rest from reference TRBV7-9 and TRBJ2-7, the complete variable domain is DTGVSQNPRHKITKRGQNVTFRCDPISEHNRLYWYRQTLGQGPEFLTYFQNEAQLEKSRLLSDRFSAERPKGSFSTLEIQRTEQGDSAMYLCASSLGIGTGRYEQYFGPGTRLTVT.

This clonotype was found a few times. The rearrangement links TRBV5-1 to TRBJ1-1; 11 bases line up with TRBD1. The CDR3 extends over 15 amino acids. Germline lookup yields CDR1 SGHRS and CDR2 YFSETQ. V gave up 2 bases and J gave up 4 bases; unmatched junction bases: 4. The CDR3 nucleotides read TGCGCCAGCAGCTTCTTGGGACAGGGGGTCACTGAAGCTTTCTTT. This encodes CASSFLGQGVTEAFF.